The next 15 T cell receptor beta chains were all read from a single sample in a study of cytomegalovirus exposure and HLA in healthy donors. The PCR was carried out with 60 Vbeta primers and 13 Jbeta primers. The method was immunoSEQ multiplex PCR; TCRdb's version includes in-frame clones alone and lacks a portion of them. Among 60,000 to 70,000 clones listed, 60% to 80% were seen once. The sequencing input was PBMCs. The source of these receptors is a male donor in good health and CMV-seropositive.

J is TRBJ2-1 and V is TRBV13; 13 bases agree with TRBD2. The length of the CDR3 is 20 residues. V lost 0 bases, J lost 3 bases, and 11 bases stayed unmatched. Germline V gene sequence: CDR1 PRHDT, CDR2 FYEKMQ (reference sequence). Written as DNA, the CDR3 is TGTGCCAGCAGCTTAGGCCTCATCACTAGCGGGGGGGCGCACTACAATGAGCAGTTCTTC. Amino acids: CASSLGLITSGGAHYNEQFF.

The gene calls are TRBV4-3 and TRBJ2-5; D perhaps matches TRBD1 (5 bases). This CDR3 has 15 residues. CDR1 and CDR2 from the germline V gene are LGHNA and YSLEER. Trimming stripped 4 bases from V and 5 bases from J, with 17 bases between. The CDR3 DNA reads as TGCGCCAGCAGCCTTAAGGGCCCTGGGGCGGAGACCCAGTACTTC. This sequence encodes CASSLKGPGAETQYF.

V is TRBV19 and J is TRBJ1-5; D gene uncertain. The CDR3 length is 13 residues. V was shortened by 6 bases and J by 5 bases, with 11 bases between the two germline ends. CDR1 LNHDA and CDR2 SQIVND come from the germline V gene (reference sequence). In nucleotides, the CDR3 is TGTGCCAGTAGCGCGGGGTTTTATCAGCCCCAGCATTTT. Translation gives CASSAGFYQPQHF.

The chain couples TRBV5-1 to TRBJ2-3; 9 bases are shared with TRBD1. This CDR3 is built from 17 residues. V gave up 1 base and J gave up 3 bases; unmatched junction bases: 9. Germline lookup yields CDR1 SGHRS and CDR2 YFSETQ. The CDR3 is CASSLWGQGRQTDTQYF. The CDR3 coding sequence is TGCGCCAGCAGCTTGTGGGGACAGGGACGCCAGACAGATACGCAGTATTTT.

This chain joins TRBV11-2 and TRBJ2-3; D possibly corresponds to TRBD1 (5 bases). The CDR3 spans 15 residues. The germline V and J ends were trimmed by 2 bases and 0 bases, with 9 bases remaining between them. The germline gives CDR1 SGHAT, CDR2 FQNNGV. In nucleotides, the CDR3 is TGTGCCAGCAGCTTAAACAGGCCGAGCACAGATACGCAGTATTTT. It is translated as CASSLNRPSTDTQYF.

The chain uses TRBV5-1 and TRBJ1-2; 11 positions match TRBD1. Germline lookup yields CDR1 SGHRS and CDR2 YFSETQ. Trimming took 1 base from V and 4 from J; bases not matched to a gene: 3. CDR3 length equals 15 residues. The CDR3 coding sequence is TGCGCCAGCAGCTTGATGGGACAGGGGGGCTATGGCTACACCTTC. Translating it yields CASSLMGQGGYGYTF.

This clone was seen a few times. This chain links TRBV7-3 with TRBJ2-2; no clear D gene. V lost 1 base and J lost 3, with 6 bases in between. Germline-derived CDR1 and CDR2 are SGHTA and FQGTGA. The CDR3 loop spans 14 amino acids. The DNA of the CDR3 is TGTGCCAGCAGCTTAAAGCCGGACACCGGGGAGCTGTTTTTT. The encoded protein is CASSLKPDTGELFF.

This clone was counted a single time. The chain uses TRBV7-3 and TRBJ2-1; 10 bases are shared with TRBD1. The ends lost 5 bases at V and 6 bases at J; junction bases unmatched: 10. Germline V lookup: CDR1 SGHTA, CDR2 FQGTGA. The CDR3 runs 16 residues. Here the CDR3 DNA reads TGTGCCAGCAGCCCAATTTCCGGGACAGGGGTCAATGAGCAGTTCTTC. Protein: CASSPISGTGVNEQFF.

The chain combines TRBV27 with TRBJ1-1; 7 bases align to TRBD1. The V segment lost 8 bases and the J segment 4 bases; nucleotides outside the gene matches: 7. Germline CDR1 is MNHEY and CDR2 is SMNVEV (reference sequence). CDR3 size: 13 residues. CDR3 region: CASSDRVSTEAFF. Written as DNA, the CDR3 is TGTGCCAGCTCCGACAGGGTTTCCACTGAAGCTTTCTTT.

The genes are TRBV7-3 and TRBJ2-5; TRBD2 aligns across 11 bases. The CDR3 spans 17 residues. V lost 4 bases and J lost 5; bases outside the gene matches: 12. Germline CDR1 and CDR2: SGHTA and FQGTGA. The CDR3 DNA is TGTGCCAGCAGCTGGAGAGATAGCGGGGGGGGTCGGGAGACCCAGTACTTC. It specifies CASSWRDSGGGRETQYF.

CDR3 nucleotide sequence: TGTGCCATCAGTGACAGTGGCTTTTCGTACGAGCAGTACTTC. This encodes CAISDSGFSYEQYF. The chain links TRBV10-3 to TRBJ2-7; D is undetermined. Per germline, CDR1 ENHRY and CDR2 SYGVKD. Trimming removed 3 bases from V and 4 bases from J, with 13 bases in between. The CDR3 is 14 amino acids.

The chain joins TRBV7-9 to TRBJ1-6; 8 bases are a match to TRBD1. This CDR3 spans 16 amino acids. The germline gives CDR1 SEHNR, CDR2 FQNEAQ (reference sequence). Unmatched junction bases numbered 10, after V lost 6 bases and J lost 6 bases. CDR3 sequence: CASRAPGQGINSPLHF. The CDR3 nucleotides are TGTGCCAGCAGGGCCCCAGGACAGGGAATTAATTCACCCCTCCACTTT.

The CDR3 is CASSPGSNTEAFF. The DNA for the CDR3 is TGTGCCAGCAGTCCCGGGTCTAACACTGAAGCTTTCTTT. This sequence joins TRBV27 and TRBJ1-1; D gene ambiguous. Germline V CDR1 and CDR2: MNHEY, SMNVEV (reference sequence). CDR3 size: 13 residues. Trimming shortened V by 5 bases and J by 2 bases, and 9 bases separated the two germline ends.

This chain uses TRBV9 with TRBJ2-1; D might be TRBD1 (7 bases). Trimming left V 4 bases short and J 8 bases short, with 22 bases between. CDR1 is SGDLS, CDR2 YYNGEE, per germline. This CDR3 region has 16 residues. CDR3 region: CASSISRGAGFDEQFF. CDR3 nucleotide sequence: TGTGCCAGCAGCATAAGCAGGGGGGCAGGGTTCGATGAGCAGTTCTTC.

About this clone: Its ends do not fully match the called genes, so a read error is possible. CDR3 bases: TGTGCCAGCAGTTACTCGTTGGCGGGGAATAGCGCCTTC. This sequence encodes CASSYSLAGNSAF. The chain combines TRBV6-5 with TRBJ1-2, with D hard to call. This CDR3 is 13 amino acids long. Germline lookup yields CDR1 MNHEY and CDR2 SVGAGI.